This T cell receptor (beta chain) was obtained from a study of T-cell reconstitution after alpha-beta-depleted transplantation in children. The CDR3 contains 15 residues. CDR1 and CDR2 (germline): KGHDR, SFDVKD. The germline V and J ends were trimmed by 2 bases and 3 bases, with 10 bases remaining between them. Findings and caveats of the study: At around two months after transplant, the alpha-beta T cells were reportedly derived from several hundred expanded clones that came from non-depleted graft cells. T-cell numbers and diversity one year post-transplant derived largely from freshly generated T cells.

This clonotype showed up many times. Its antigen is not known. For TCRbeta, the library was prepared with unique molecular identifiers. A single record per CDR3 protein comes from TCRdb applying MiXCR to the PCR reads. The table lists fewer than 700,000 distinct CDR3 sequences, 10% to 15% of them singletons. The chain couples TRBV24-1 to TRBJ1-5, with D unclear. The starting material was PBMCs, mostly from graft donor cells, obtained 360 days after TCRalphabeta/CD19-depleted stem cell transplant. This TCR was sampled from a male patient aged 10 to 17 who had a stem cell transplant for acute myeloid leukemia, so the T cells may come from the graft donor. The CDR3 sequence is CATSDSLNHNQPQHF. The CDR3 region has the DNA TGTGCCACCAGTGATTCCTTAAACCACAATCAGCCCCAGCATTTT.